This TCR beta chain was sequenced in a study of blood T cell repertoires in COVID-19. The overall study: Sample material is recorded as cDNA or gDNA derived from T cells, B-cell-depleted T cells, or PBMCs.

CDR3 length: 14 residues. V lost 3 bases and J lost 2; bases outside the gene matches: 2. Germline CDR1 reads MNHNS; CDR2 reads SASEGT. Produced via immunoSEQ multiplex PCR; TCRdb's table is partial and in-frame only. The data contain roughly 180,000 clones, 85% to 95% of them seen just once; the ten biggest clones take up about 0.8%. The rearrangement uses TRBV6-1 and TRBJ2-3; 7 nucleotides align to TRBD2. The material sequenced was peripheral blood. The clonotype comes from a man aged 25-40 years with COVID-19, enrolled during active disease. This CDR3 reads CASSDGGYTDTQYF. The DNA for the CDR3 is TGTGCCAGCAGTGACGGGGGGTACACAGATACGCAGTATTTT.